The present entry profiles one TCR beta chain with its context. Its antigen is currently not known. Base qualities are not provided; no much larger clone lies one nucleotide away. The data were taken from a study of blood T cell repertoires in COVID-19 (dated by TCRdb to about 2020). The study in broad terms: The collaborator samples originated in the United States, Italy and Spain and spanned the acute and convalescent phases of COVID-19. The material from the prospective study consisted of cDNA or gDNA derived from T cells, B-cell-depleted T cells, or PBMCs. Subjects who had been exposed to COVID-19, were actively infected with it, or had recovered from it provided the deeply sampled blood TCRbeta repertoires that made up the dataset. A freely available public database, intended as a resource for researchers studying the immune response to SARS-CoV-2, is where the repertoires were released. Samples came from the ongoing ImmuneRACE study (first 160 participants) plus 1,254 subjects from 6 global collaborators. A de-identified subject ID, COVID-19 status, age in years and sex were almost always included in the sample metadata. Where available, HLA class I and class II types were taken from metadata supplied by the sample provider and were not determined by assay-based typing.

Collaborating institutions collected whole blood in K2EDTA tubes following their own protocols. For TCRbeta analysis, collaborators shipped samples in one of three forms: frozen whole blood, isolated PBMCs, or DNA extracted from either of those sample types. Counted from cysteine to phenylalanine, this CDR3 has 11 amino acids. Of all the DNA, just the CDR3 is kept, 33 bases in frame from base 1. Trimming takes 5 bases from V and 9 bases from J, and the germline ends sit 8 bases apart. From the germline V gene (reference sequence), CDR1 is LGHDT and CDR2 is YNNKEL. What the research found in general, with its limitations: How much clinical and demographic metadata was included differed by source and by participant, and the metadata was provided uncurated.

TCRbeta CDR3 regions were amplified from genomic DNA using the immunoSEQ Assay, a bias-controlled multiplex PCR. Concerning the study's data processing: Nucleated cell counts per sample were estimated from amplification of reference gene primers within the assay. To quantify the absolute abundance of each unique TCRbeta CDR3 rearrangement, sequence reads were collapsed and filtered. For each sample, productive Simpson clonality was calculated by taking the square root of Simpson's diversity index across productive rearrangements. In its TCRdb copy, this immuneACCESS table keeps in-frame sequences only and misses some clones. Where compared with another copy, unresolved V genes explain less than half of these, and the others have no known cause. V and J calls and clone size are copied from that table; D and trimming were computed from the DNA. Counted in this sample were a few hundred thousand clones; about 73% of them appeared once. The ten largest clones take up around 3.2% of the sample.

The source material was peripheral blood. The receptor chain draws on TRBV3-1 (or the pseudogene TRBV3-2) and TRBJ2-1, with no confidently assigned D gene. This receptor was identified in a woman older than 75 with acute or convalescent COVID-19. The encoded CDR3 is CASSNSGEQFF. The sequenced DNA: TGTGCCAGCAGCAATAGTGGTGAGCAGTTCTTC.